This TCR beta chain derives from a study of blood T cell repertoires in COVID-19 (dated by TCRdb to 2020 to 2022). Regarding the research as a whole: Samples from collaborators originated in the United States, Italy and Spain and spanned both the acute and convalescent phases of COVID-19. Where HLA class I and class II types were available, the types were taken from metadata supplied by the sample provider, not from assay-based typing. The prospective study material was composed of cDNA or gDNA derived from T cells, B-cell-depleted T cells, or PBMCs. Subjects who had been exposed to COVID-19, were actively infected with it, or had recovered from it provided the deeply sampled blood TCRbeta repertoires that made up the dataset. The samples were drawn from two sources: the first 160 participants of the ongoing ImmuneRACE study, and about 1,300 subjects contributed by 6 global collaborators. Sample metadata almost always included a de-identified subject ID, COVID-19 status, age in years and sex. The repertoires were released in a freely available public database meant as a resource for research on the immune response to SARS-CoV-2.

TCRbeta CDR3 regions were amplified from genomic DNA using the immunoSEQ Assay, a bias-controlled multiplex PCR. From the authors' description of their analysis: Within the assay, amplification of reference gene primers was used to estimate how many nucleated cells each sample contained. To quantify the absolute abundance of each unique TCRbeta CDR3 rearrangement, sequence reads were collapsed and filtered. For each sample, productive Simpson clonality was calculated by taking the square root of Simpson's diversity index across productive rearrangements. Drawn from immuneACCESS, this table holds only the in-frame rearrangements with V and J called that TCRdb kept. Clones are partly lost; checked studies trace under half to an unresolved V gene and leave the rest unexplained. V and J calls and clone size are given by that table; D and trimming were obtained from the DNA. For this sample the table gives around 80,000 clones, of which under 80% were detected only once. The ten biggest clones cover 15% to 20% of the sample.

The CDR3 goes from the cysteine to the phenylalanine over 15 residues. Of the read, only the CDR3 DNA is kept; its 45 bases are in frame from base 1. CDR1 and CDR2 were assigned from the germline V gene as SGHAT and FQNNGV. V is reduced by 0 bases and J by 1 base, leaving a spacing of 10 bases between them. Notes on this clone: The antigen this receptor binds is unknown. The input lacks base qualities; no much larger clone sits a single base away.

General findings and caveats noted by the study authors: The amount of clinical and demographic metadata varied by source and participant and was provided uncurated.

Whole blood was collected in K2EDTA tubes by collaborating institutions according to the institutions' own protocols. For TCRbeta analysis, collaborators shipped samples as frozen whole blood, isolated PBMCs, or DNA extracted from either of those sample types. This chain joins TRBV11-2 to TRBJ2-7; perhaps TRBD1 is the D gene, with 5 bases matching. The source is an elderly woman with active or convalescent COVID-19. The specimen sequenced was peripheral blood. The DNA is as follows: TGTGCCAGCAGCTTAGAGGTCACAGGTTCCTACGAGCAGTACTTC. This yields the protein CASSLEVTGSYEQYF.